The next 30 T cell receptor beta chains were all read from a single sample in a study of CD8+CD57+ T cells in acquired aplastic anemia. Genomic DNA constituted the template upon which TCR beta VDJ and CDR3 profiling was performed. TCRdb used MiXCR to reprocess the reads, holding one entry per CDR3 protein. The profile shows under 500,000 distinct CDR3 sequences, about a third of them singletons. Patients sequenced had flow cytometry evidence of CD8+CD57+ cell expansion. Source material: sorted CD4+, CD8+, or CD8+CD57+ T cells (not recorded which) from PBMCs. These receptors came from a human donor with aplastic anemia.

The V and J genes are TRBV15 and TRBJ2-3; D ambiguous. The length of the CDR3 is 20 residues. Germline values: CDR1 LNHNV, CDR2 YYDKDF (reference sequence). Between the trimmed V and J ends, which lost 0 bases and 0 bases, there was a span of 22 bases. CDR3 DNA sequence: TGTGCCACCAGCAGAGATCCTCCCTTTACAGACTTTTCTAGCACAGATACGCAGTATTTT. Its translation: CATSRDPPFTDFSSTDTQYF.

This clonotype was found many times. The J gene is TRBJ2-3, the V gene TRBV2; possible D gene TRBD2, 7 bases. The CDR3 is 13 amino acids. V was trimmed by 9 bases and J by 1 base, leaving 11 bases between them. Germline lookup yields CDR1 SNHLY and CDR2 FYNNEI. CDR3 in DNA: TGTGCCAGAGGGGGGGCCGGCACAGATACGCAGTATTTT. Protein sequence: CARGGAGTDTQYF.

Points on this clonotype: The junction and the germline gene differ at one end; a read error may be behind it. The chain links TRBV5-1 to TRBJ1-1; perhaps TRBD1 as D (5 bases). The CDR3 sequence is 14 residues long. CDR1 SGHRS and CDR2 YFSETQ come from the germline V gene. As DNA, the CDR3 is TGCGCCAGCAGCTCGACAGAAATTAGCACTGAAGCCTTCTTT. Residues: CASSSTEISTEAFF.

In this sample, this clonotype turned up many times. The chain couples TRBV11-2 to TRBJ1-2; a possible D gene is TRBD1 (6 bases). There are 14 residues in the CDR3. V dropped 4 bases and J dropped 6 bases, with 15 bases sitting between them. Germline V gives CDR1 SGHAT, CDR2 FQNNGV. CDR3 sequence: CASSSIRRGDGYTF. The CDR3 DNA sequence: TGTGCCAGCAGCTCCATCAGGAGGGGGGATGGCTACACCTTC. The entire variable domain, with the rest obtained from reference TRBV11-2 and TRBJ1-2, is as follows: EAGVAQSPRYKIIEKRQSVAFWCNPISGHATLYWYQQILGQGPKLLIQFQNNGVVDDSQLPKDRFSAERLKGVDSTLKIQPAKLEDSAVYLCASSSIRRGDGYTFGSGTRLTVV.

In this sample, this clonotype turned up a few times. CDR3 region: CASSQGQAGNIQYF. CDR3 nucleotides: TGCGCCAGCAGCCAGGGACAGGCAGGAAACATTCAGTACTTC. J is TRBJ2-4 and V is TRBV4-1; 8 nucleotides match TRBD1. Germline V gene sequence: CDR1 MGHRA, CDR2 YSYEKL. This CDR3 spans 14 amino acids. After removal of 3 bases from V and 6 bases from J, the junction contained 4 bases not matched to a gene.

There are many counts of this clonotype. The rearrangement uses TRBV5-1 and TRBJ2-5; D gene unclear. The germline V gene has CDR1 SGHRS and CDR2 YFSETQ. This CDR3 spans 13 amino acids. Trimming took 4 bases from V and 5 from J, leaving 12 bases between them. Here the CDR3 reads CASSHESRETQYF. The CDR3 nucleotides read TGCGCCAGCAGCCACGAGAGTAGGGAGACCCAGTACTTC.

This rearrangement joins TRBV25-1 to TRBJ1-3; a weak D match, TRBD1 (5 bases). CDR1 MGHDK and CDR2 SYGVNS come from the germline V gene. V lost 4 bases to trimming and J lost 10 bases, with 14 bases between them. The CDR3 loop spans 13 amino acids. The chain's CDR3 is CASSGPTGTTIYF. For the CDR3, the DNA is TGTGCCAGCAGTGGACCGACTGGGACGACCATATATTTT.

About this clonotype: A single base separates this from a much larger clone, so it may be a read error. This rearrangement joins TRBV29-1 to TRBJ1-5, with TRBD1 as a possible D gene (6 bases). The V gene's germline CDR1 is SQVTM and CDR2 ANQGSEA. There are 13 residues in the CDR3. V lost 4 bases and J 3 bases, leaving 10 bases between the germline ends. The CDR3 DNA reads TGCAGCGTTGGGGGGGCCCCCAATCAGCCCCAGCATTTT. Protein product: CSVGGAPNQPQHF.

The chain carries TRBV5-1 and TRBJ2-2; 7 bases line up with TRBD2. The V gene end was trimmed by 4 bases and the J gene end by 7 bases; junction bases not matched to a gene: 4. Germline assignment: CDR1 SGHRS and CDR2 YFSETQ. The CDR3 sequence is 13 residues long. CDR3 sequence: CASSKTSDGELFF. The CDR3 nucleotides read TGCGCCAGCAGCAAAACTAGCGACGGGGAGCTGTTTTTT.

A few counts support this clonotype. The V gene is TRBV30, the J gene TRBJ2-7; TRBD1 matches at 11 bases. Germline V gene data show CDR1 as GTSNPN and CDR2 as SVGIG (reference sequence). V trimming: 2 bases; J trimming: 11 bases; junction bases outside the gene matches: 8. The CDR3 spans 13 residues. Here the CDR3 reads CAWSKHGTGGEYF. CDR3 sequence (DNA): TGTGCCTGGAGTAAACACGGGACAGGGGGGGAGTACTTC.

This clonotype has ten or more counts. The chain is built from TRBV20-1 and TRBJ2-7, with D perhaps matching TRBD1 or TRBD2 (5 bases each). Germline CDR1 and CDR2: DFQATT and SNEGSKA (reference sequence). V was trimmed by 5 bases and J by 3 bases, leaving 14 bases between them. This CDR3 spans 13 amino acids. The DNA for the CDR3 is TGCAGTGCTGGACGGGACGCAGGCTACGAGCAGTACTTC. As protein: CSAGRDAGYEQYF.

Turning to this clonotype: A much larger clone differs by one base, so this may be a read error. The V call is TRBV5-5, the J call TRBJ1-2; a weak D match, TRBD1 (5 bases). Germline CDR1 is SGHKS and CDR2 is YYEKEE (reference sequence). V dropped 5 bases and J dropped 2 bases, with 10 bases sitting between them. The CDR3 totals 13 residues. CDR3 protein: CASRQGRNYGYTF. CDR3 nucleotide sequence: TGTGCCAGCAGGCAGGGACGGAACTATGGCTACACCTTC.

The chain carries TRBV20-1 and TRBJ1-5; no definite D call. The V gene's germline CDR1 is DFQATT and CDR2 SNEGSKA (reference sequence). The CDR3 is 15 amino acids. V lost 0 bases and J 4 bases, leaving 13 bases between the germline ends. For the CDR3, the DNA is TGCAGTGCTAGAGAGGTATACGGGAGGAATCAGCCCCAGCATTTT. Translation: CSAREVYGRNQPQHF.

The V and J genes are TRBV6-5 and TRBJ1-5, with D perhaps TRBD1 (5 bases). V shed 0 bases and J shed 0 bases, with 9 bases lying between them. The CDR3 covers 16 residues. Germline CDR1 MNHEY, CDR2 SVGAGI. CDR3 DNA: TGTGCCAGCAGTTACTCGGGGACTCATAGCAATCAGCCCCAGCATTTT. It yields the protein CASSYSGTHSNQPQHF.

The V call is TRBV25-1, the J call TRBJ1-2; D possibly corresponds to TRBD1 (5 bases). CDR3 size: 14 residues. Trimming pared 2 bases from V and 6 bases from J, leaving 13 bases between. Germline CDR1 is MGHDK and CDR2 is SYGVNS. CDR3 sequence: CASSEPGRSDGYTF. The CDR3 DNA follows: TGTGCCAGCAGTGAACCAGGGCGGTCCGATGGCTACACCTTC.

The CDR3 DNA reads TGTGCCAGCAGTCCCGCTGGATTTGACACTGAAGCTTTCTTT. Its protein is CASSPAGFDTEAFF. The V and J genes are TRBV12-3 or TRBV12-4 and TRBJ1-1; D unresolved. The CDR3 has 14 amino acids. Trimming left V 5 bases short and J 3 bases short, with 13 bases between.

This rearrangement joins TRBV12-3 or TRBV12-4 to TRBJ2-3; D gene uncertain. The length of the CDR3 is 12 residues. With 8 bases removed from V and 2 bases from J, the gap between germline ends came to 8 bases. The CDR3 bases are TGTGCCAGCGACGCCTACACAGATACGCAGTATTTT. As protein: CASDAYTDTQYF.

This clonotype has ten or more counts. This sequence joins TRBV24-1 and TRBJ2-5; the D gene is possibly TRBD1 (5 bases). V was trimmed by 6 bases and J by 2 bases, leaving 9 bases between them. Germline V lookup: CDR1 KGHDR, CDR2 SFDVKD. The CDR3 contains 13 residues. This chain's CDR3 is CATSQGKQETQYF. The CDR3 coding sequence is TGTGCCACCAGTCAGGGTAAACAAGAGACCCAGTACTTC.

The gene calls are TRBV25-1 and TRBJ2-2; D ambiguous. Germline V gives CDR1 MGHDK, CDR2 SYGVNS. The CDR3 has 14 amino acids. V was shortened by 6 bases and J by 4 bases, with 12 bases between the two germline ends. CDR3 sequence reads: CASSQRGPTGELFF. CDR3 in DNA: TGTGCCAGCAGCCAGAGAGGTCCCACCGGGGAGCTGTTTTTT.

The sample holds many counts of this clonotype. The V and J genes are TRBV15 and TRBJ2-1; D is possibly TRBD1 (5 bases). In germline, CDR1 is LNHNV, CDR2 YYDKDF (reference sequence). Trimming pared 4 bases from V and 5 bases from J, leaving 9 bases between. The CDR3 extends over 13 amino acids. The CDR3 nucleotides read TGTGCCACCAGCAAAGCGACAGACAATGAGCAGTTCTTC. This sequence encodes CATSKATDNEQFF.

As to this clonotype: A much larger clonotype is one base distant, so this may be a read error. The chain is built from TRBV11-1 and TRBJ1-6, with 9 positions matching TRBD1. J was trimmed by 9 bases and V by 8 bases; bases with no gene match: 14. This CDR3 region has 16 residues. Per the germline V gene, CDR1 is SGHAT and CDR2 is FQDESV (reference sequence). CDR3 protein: CASRNSAGTGFSPLHF. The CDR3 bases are TGTGCCAGCCGCAACAGCGCCGGGACAGGGTTTTCACCCCTCCACTTT.

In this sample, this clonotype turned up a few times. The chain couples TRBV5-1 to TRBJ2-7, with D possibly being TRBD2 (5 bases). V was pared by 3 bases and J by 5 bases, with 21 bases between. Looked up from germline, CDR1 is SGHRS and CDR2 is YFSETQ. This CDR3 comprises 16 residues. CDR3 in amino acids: CASSSFGVSGLDEQYF. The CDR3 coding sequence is TGCGCCAGCAGCTCTTTCGGGGTATCCGGGCTCGACGAGCAGTACTTC.

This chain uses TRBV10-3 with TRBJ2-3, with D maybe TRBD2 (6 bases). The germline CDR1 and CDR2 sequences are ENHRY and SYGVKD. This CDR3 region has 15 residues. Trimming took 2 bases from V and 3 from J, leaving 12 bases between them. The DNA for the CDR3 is TGTGCCATCAGTGAGGGGGGGAGAGGGACAGATACGCAGTATTTT. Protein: CAISEGGRGTDTQYF.

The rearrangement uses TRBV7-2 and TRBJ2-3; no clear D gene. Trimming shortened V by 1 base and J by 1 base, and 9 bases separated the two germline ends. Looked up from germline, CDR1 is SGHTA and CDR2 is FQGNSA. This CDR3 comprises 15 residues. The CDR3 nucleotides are TGTGCCAGCAGCTTAGTGCACGGCCGCACAGATACGCAGTATTTT. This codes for CASSLVHGRTDTQYF.

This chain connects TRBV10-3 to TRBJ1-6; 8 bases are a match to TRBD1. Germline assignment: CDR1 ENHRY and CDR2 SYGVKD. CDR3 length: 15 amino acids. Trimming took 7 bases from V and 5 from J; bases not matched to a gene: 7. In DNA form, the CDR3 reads TGTGCCATCAAAGAGGGACAGGTGAATAATTCACCCCTCCACTTT. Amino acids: CAIKEGQVNNSPLHF.

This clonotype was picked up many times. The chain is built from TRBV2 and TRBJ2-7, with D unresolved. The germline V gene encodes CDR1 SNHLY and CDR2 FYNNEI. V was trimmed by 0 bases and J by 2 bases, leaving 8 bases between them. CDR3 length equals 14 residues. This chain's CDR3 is CASSEALTAYEQYF. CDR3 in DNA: TGTGCCAGCAGTGAAGCGCTCACCGCCTACGAGCAGTACTTC.

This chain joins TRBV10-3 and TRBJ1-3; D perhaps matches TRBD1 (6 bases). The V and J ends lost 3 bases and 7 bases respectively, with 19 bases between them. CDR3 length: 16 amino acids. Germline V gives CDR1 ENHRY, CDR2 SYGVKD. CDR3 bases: TGTGCCATCAGTGAACATGGACAGCCTGGAATGAACACCATATATTTT. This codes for CAISEHGQPGMNTIYF.

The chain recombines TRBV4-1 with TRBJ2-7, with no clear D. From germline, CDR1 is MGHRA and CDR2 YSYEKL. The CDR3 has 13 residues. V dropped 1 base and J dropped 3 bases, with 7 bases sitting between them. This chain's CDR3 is CASSQGVYYEQYF. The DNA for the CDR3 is TGCGCCAGCAGCCAAGGTGTTTACTACGAGCAGTACTTC.

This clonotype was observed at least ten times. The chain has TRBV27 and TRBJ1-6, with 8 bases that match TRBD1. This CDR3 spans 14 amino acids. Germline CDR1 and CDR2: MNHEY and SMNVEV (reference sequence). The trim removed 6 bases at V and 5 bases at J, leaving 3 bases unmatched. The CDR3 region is CASRGQADNSPLHF. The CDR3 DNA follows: TGTGCCAGCAGGGGACAGGCGGATAATTCACCCCTCCACTTT.

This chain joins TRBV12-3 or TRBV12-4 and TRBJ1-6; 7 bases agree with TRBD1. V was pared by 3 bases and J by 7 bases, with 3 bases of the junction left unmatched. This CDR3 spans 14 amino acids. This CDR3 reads CASSLTGHNSPLHF. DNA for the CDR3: TGTGCCAGCAGTTTGACAGGGCACAATTCACCCCTCCACTTT.